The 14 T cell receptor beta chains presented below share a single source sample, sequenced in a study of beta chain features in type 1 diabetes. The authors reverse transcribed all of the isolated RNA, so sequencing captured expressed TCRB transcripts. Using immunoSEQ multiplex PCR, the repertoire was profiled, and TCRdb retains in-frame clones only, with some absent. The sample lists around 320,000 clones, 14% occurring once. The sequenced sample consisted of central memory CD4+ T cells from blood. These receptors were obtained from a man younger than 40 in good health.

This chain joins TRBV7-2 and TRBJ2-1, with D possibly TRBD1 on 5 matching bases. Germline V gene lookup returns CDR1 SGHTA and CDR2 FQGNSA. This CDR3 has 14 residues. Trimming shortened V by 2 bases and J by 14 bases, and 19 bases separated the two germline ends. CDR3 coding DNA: TGTGCCAGCAGCTTATCTACAGGCCTGGAACGAAAGTTCTTC. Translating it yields CASSLSTGLERKFF.

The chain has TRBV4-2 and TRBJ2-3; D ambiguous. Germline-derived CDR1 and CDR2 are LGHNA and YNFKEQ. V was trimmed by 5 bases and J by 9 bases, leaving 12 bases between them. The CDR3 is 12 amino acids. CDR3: CASSLFLRTQYF. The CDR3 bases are TGTGCCAGCAGCTTGTTTTTGAGAACGCAGTATTTT.

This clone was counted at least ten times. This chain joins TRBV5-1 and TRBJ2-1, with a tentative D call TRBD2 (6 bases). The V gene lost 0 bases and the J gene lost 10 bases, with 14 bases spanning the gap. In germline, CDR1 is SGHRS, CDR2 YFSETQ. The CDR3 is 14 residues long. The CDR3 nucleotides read TGCGCCAGCAGCTTGGCGGCTAGCGCGTGGGAGCAGTTCTTC. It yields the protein CASSLAASAWEQFF.

The CDR3 DNA is TGTGCCAGCAGCCGACAGGGAAGAGCAGATACGCAGTATTTT. This codes for CASSRQGRADTQYF. The chain has TRBV9 and TRBJ2-3; TRBD1 aligns across 7 bases. From germline, CDR1 is SGDLS and CDR2 YYNGEE. The CDR3 loop spans 14 amino acids. V gave up 4 bases and J gave up 4 bases; unmatched junction bases: 6.

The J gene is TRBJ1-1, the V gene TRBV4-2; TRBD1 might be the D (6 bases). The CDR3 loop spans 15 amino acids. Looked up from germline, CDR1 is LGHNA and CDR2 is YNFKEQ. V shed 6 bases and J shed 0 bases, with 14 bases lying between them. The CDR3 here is CASRRGQGMNTEAFF. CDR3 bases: TGTGCCAGCAGACGTGGGCAGGGGATGAACACTGAAGCTTTCTTT.

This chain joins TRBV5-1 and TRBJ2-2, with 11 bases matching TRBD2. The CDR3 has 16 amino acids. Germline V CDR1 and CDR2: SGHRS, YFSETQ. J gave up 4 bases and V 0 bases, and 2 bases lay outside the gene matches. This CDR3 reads CASSLDLAGGTGELFF. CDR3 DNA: TGCGCCAGCAGCTTGGATCTAGCGGGGGGCACCGGGGAGCTGTTTTTT.

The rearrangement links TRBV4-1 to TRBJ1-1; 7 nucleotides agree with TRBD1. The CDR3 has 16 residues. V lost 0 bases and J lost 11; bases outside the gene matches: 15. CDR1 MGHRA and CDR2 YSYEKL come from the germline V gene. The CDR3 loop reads CASSQDESQGVSGAFF. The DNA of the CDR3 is TGCGCCAGCAGCCAAGATGAATCGCAGGGGGTCTCCGGGGCTTTCTTT.

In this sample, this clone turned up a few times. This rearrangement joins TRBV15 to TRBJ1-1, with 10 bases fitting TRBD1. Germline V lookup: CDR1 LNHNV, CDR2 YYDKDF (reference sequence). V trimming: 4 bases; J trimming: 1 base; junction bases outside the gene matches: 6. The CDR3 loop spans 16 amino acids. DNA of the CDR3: TGTGCCACCAGCACGGGACAGGGGACGTGGAACACTGAAGCTTTCTTT. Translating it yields CATSTGQGTWNTEAFF.

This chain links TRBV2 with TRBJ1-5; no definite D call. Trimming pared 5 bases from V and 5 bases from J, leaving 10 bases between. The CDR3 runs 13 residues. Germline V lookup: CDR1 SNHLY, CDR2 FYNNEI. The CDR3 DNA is TGTGCCAGCAGTATCCCCCCGGATCAGCCCCAGCATTTT. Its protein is CASSIPPDQPQHF.

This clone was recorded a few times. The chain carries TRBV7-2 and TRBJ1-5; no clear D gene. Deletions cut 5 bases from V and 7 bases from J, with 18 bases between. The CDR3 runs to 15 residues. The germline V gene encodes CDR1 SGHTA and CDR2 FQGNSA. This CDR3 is CASSPDGLGGQPQHF. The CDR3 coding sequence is TGTGCCAGCAGCCCAGACGGACTGGGCGGGCAGCCCCAGCATTTT. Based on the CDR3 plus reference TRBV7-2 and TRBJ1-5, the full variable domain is GAGVSQSPSNKVTEKGKDVELRCDPISGHTALYWYRQSLGQGLEFLIYFQGNSAPDKSGLPSDRFSAERTGGSVSTLTIQRTQQEDSAVYLCASSPDGLGGQPQHFGDGTRLSIL.

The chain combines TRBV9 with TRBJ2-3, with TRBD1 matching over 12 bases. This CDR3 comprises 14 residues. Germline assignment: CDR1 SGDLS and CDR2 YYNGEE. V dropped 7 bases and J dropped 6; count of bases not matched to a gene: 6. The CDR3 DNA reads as TGTGCCAGCGAGGGACAGGGGGCCGTGGATACGCAGTATTTT. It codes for CASEGQGAVDTQYF.

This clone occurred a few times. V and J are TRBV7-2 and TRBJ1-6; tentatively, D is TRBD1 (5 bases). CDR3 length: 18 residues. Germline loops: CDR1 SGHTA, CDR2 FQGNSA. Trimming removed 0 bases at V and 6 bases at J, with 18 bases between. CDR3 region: CASSLAEGGGARNSPLHF. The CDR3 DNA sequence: TGTGCCAGCAGCTTAGCGGAAGGTGGAGGGGCGCGTAATTCACCCCTCCACTTT.

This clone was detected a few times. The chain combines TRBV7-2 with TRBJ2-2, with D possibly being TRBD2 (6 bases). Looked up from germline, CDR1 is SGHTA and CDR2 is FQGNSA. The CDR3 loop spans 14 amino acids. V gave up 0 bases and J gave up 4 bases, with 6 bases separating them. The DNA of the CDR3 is TGTGCCAGCAGCTTAGCGCGGGGCACCGGGGAGCTGTTTTTT. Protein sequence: CASSLARGTGELFF.

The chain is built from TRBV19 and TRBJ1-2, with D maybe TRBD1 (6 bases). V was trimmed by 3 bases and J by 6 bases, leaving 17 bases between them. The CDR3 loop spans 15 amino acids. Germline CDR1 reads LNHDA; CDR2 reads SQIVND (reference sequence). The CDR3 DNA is TGTGCCAGTAGTATCGGAGGGGGTGCGATCCATGGCTACACCTTC. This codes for CASSIGGGAIHGYTF.